This T cell receptor (beta chain) is drawn from a study of blood T cell repertoires in COVID-19. In its sample, this clone was seen once. Germline CDR1 SGHDT, CDR2 YYEEEE. There are 15 residues in the CDR3. Trimming at V came to 0 bases and at J to 7 bases, leaving 7 bases not matched to a gene. Authors' processing steps: Scientists estimated how many nucleated cells there were by amplifying reference gene primers. Sequenced by immunoSEQ multiplex PCR; TCRdb stores in-frame clones only, minus some. V and J calls and clone size are copied from that table; D and trimming were computed from the DNA. The table has about 290,000 clones, nearly 90% seen once; the top ten hold around 10%.

This clonotype was sampled from a woman aged 30 to 39 with COVID-19, enrolled during active disease. Specimen: peripheral blood. The rearrangement uses TRBV5-6 and TRBJ2-3; 8 bases line up with TRBD2. For the CDR3, the DNA is TGTGCCAGCAGCTTGGCGGCGGGGGGCGAGCATACGCAGTATTTT. This encodes CASSLAAGGEHTQYF.